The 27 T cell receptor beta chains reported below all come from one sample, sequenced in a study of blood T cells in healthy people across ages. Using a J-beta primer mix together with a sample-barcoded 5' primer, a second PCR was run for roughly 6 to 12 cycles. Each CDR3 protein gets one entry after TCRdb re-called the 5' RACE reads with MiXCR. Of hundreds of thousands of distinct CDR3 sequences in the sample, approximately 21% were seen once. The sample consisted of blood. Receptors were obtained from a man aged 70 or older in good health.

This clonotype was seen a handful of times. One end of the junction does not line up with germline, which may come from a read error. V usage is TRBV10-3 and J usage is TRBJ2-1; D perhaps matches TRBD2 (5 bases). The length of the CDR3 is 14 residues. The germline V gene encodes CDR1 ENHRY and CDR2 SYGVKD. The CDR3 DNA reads TGTGCCATCAGTGAATCGGGGAAATACAGTGAGCAGTTCTTC. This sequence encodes CAISESGKYSEQFF.

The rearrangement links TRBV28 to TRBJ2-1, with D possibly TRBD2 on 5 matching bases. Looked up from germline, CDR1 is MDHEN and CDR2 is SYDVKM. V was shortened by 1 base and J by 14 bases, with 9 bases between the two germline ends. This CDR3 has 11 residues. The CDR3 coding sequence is TGTGCCAGCAGTTTATCATCCGGGAAGTTCTTC. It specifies CASSLSSGKFF.

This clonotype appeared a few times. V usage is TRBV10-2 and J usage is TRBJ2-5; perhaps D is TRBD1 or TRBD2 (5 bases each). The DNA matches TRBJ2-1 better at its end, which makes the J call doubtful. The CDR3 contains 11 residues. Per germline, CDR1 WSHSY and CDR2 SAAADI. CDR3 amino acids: CATEGWGEQFF. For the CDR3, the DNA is TGCGCCACCGAGGGGTGGGGTGAGCAGTTCTTC.

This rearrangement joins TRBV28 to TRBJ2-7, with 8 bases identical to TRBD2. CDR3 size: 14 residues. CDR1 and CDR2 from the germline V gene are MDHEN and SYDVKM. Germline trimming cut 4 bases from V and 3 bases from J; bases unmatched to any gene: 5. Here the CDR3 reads CASSYSGIDYEQYF. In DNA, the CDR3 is TGTGCCAGCAGTTATAGCGGGATCGACTACGAGCAGTACTTC.

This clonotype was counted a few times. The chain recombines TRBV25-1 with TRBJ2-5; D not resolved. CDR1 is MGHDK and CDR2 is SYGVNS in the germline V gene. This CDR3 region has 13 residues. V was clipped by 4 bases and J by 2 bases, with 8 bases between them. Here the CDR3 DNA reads TGTGCCAGCAGTGGCCCCAATCAAGAGACCCAGTACTTC. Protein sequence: CASSGPNQETQYF.

CDR3 residues: CASSQDQGPTYNEQFF. CDR3 DNA: TGTGCCAGCAGCCAAGATCAGGGGCCGACCTACAATGAGCAGTTCTTC. V usage is TRBV3-1 and J usage is TRBJ2-1, with D possibly being TRBD1 (6 bases). The CDR3 sequence is 16 residues long. V dropped 0 bases and J dropped 2 bases, with 11 bases sitting between them. From germline, CDR1 is LGHDT and CDR2 YNNKEL (reference sequence).

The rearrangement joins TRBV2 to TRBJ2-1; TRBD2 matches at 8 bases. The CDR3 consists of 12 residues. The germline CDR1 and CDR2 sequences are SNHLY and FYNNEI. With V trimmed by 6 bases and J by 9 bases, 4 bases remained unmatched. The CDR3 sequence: CASRAGGGEQFF. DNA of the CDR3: TGTGCCAGCAGGGCGGGAGGCGGTGAGCAGTTCTTC.

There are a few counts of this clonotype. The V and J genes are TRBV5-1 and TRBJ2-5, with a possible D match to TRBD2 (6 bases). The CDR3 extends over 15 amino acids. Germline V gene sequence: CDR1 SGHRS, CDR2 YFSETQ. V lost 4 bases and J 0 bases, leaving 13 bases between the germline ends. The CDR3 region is CASSPGGGYQETQYF. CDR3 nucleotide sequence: TGCGCCAGCAGCCCAGGAGGAGGGTACCAAGAGACCCAGTACTTC.

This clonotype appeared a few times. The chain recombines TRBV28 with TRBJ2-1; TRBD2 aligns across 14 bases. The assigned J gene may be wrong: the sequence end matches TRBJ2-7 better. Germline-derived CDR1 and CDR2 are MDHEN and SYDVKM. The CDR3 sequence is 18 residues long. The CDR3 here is CASSLPGLAGVGSYEQYF. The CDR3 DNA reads TGTGCCAGCAGTTTACCGGGACTAGCGGGAGTGGGGTCCTACGAGCAGTACTTC.

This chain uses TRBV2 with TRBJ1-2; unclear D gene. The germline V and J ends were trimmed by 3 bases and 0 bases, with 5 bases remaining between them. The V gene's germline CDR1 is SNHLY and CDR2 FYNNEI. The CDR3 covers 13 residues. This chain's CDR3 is CASSELSNYGYTF. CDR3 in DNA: TGTGCCAGCAGTGAGTTGTCTAACTATGGCTACACCTTC.

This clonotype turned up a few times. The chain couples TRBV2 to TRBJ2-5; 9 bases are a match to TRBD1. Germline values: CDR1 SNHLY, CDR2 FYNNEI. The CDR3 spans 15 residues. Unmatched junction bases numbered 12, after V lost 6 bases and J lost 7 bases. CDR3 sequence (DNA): TGTGCCAGCAGGGGGACAGGGAGTGATAAAGGGACCCAGTACTTC. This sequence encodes CASRGTGSDKGTQYF.

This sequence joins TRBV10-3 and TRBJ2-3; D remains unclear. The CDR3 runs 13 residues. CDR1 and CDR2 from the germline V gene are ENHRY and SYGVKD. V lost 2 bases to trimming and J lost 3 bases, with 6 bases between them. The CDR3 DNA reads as TGTGCCATCAGTGAGGCTAGAACAGATACGCAGTATTTT. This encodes CAISEARTDTQYF.

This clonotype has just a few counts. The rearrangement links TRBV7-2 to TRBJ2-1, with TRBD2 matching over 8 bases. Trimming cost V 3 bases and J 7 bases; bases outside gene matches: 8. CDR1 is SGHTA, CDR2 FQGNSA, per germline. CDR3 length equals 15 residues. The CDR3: CTSSLGPAGANEQFF. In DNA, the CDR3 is TGTACCAGCAGCTTGGGACCAGCGGGAGCGAATGAGCAGTTCTTC. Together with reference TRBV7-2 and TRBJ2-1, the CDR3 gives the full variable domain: GAGVSQSPSNKVTEKGKDVELRCDPISGHTALYWYRQSLGQGLEFLIYFQGNSAPDKSGLPSDRFSAERTGGSVSTLTIQRTQQEDSAVYLCTSSLGPAGANEQFFGPGTRLTVL.

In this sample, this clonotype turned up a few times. The CDR3 loop reads CSARGPQGNEKLFF. The CDR3 nucleotides read TGCAGTGCTAGAGGGCCTCAAGGGAATGAAAAACTGTTTTTT. This chain uses TRBV20-1 with TRBJ1-4; D unresolved. CDR3 length equals 14 residues. Germline CDR1 DFQATT, CDR2 SNEGSKA (reference sequence). Trimming took off 1 base at V and 5 bases at J, with 11 bases between the two ends.

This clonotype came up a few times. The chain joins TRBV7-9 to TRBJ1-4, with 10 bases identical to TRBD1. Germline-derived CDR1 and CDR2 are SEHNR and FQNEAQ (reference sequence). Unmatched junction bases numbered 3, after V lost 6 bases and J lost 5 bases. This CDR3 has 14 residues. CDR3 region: CASRLGQGNEKLFF. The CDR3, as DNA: TGTGCCAGCAGATTGGGACAGGGGAATGAAAAACTGTTTTTT.

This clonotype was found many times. The DNA of the CDR3 is TGTGCCAGCAGGGAGGTTCACAATGAGCAGTTCTTC. It specifies CASREVHNEQFF. V gene TRBV6-6 combines with J gene TRBJ2-1; D is possibly TRBD2 (5 bases). V lost 6 bases to trimming and J lost 5 bases, with 8 bases between them. The CDR3 covers 12 residues. Germline V gene sequence: CDR1 MNHNY, CDR2 SVGAGI (reference sequence).

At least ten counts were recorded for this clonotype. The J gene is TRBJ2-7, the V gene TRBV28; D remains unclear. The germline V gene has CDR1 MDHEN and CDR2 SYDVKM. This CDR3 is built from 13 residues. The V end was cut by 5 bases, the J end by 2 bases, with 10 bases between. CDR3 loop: CASSPDTTYEQYF. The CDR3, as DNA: TGTGCCAGCAGTCCCGACACAACCTACGAGCAGTACTTC. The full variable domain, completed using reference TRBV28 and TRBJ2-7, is DVKVTQSSRYLVKRTGEKVFLECVQDMDHENMFWYRQDPGLGLRLIYFSYDVKMKEKGDIPEGYSVSREKKERFSLILESASTNQTSMYLCASSPDTTYEQYFGPGTRLTVT.

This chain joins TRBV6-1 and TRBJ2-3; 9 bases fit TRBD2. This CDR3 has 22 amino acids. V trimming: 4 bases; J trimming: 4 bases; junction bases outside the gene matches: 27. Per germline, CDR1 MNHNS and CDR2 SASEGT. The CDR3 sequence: CASSALLRRLAGIAGAADTQYF. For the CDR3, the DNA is TGTGCCAGCAGTGCATTACTCCGGCGATTGGCTGGGATAGCGGGAGCGGCAGATACGCAGTATTTT.

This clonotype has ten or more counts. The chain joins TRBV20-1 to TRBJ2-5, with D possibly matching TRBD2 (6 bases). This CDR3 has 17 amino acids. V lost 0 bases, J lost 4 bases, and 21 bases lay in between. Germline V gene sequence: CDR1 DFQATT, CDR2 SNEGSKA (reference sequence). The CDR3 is CSAREALVGRDRETQYF. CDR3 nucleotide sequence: TGCAGTGCTAGAGAAGCTCTGGTGGGGCGGGACCGAGAGACCCAGTACTTC.

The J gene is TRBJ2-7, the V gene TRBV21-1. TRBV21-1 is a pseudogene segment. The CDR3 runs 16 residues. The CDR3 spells CASSKEFGRTHYEQYF. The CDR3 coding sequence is TGTGCCAGCAGCAAAGAGTTTGGCAGAACGCACTACGAGCAGTACTTC.

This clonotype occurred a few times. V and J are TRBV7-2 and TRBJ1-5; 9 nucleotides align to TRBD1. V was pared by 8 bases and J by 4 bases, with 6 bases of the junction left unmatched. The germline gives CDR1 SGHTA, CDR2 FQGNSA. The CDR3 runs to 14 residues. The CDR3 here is CASDSGTGNQPQHF. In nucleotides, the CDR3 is TGTGCCAGCGACTCCGGGACAGGGAATCAGCCCCAGCATTTT.

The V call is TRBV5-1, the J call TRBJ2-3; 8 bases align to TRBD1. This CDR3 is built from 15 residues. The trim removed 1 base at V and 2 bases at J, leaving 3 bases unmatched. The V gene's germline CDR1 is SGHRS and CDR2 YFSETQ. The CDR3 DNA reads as TGCGCCAGCAGCTTGTGGCAGGGGGCCACAGATACGCAGTATTTT. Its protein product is CASSLWQGATDTQYF.

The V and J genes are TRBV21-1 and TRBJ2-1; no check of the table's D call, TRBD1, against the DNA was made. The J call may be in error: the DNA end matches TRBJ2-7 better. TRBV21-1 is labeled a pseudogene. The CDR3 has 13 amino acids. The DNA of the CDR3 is TGTGCCAGGCCGACAGGCTCAGGCTGGGAGCAGTACTTC. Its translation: CARPTGSGWEQYF.

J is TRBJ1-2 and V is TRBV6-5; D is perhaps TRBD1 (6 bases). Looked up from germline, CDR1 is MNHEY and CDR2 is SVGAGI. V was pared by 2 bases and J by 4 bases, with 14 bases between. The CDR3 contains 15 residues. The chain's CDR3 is CASSYGGLDSYGYTF. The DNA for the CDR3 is TGTGCCAGCAGTTACGGGGGGCTAGACTCCTATGGCTACACCTTC.

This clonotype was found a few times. CDR3 sequence (DNA): TGTGCCAGCACCTCATACCAGGGGACCCACGAGCAGTACTTC. Residues: CASTSYQGTHEQYF. This rearrangement joins TRBV12-3 or TRBV12-4 to TRBJ2-5; D is perhaps TRBD1 (6 bases). The DNA end is more similar to TRBJ2-7, so the J call may be wrong. The CDR3 covers 14 residues.

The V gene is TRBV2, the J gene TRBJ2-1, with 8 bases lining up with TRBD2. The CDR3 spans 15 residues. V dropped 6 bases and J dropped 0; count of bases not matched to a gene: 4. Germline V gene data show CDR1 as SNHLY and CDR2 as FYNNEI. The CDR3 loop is CASRPGLGSYNEQFF. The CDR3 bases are TGTGCCAGCAGGCCGGGACTAGGCTCCTACAATGAGCAGTTCTTC.

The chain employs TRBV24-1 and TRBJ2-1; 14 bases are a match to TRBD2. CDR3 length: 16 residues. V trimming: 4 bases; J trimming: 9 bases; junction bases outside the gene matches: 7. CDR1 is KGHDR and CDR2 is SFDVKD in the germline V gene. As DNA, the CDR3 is TGTGCCACCAGTGACCTGGGACTAGCGGGAGCTGGTGAGCAGTTCTTC. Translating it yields CATSDLGLAGAGEQFF.